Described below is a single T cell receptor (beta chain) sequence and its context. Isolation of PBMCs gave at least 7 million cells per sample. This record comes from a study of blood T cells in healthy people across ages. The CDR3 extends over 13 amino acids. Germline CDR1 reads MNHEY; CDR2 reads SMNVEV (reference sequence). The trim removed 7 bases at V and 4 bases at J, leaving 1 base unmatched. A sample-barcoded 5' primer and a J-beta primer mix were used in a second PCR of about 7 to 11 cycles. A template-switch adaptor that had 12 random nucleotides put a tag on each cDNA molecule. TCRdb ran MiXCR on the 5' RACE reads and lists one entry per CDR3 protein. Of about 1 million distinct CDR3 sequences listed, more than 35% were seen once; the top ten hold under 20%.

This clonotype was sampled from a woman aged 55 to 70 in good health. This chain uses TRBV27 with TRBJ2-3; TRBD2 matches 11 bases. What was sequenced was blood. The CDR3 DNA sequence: TGTGCCAGCAAACTAGCGGGAGCAGATACGCAGTATTTT. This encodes CASKLAGADTQYF.